This T cell receptor (beta chain) was sequenced during a study of vaccination effects on CD4 cells after COVID-19. As for the study in general: Viral peptide pools were used in the ViraFEST assay to expand antigen-specific CD4+ T cells, and sequencing came afterward. Samples gathered post-vaccine arrived a median of 72 days past the second dose.

Germline CDR1 is MDHEN and CDR2 is SYDVKM. This CDR3 has 16 amino acids. V shed 3 bases, J shed 8 bases, and the junction held 15 bases outside the gene matches. The culture ran for nine to ten days, and then CD4+ T cells were isolated. Each participant was administered two doses of either the BNT162b2 or the mRNA-1273 vaccine. Details on this clone: Its antigen remains unidentified.

Sequenced by immunoSEQ multiplex PCR; TCRdb stores in-frame clones only, minus some. The table has just over 55,000 clones, approximately 80% seen once; the top ten hold about 4.5%. The source material was CD4+ T cells from PBMCs cultured without peptide, sampled after COVID-19 vaccination. The receptor comes from a human donor who received a COVID-19 vaccine. The gene calls are TRBV28 and TRBJ1-2, with 7 bases lining up with TRBD1. Here the CDR3 reads CASSLAGTVASGGYTF. The CDR3 DNA is TGTGCCAGCAGTTTGGCCGGGACAGTTGCTTCGGGCGGCTACACCTTC.